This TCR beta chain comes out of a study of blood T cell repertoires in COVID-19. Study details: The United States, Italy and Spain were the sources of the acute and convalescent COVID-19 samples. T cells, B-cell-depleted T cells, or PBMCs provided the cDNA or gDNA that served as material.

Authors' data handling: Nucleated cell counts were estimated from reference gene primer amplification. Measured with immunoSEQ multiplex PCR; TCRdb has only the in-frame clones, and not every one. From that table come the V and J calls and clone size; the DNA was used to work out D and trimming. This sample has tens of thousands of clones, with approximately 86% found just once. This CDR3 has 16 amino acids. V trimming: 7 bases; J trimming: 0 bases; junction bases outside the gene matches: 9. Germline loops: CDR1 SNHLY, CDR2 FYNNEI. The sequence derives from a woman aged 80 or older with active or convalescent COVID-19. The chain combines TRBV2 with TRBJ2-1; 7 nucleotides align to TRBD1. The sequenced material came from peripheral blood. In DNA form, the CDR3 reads TGTGCCAGCAAGACTCAGGGGGTGAGCTCCTACAATGAGCAGTTCTTC. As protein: CASKTQGVSSYNEQFF.